This TCR beta chain was recovered during a study of T-cell memory formation after mild COVID-19. Study details: TCR clusters mostly belonged to single donors.

TCR alpha and TCR beta cDNA libraries with sample barcodes and UMIs came from 5'RACE using constant-segment primers. TCRdb recomputed calls from the 5' RACE reads with MiXCR, one row per CDR3 protein. The data contain approximately 500,000 distinct CDR3 sequences, around 27% of them singletons. This clonotype was detected only once. Antigen specificity is unknown. Study-level points and caveats: CD4+ bias marked clones expanding day 15 to 37, unlike balanced contracting clones. Some responding clones appeared in pre-infection memory, suggesting cross-reactive memory joined.

Germline lookup yields CDR1 MGHRA and CDR2 YSYEKL. The CDR3 is 15 amino acids. V lost 4 bases, J lost 16 bases, and 16 bases stayed unmatched. Sequencing was performed on PBMCs or a T cell subset sorted from them (not recorded which). V and J are TRBV4-1 and TRBJ2-2, with 9 bases fitting TRBD1. The origin of this receptor is an adult woman who had mild COVID-19 (a few samples of this study predate the infection). Cell type and time point are not known. The CDR3 loop reads CASSPTYFGDRERFF. The CDR3 DNA reads TGCGCCAGCAGCCCGACGTATTTTGGGGACAGGGAAAGGTTTTTT.